Following are 4 T cell receptor beta chains from one sample sequenced in a study of T-cell memory formation after mild COVID-19. TCRdb analysed the 5' RACE reads with MiXCR anew, one entry per CDR3 protein. The table lists about 350,000 distinct CDR3 sequences, approximately 15% of them singletons, with 22% in the top ten. The specimen sequenced was PBMCs or a T cell subset sorted from them (not recorded which). The receptors here all came from a man between 18 and 35 years old who had mild COVID-19 (a few samples of this study predate the infection). Cell type and time point are not known.

The sample holds a few counts of this clonotype. The CDR3 bases are TGTGCCAGCAGCCACCGACTAGCGGGGGGGCACAATGAGCAGTTCTTC. Its protein is CASSHRLAGGHNEQFF. V usage is TRBV7-9 and J usage is TRBJ2-1; 14 bases align to TRBD2. The V gene's germline CDR1 is SEHNR and CDR2 FQNEAQ (reference sequence). With 5 bases clipped from V and 5 bases from J, the junction kept 5 bases outside the gene matches. This CDR3 has 16 amino acids.

Ten or more counts support this clonotype. The rearrangement uses TRBV12-3 or TRBV12-4 and TRBJ1-1; D not certain. V was clipped by 7 bases and J by 2 bases, with 11 bases between them. This CDR3 has 13 residues. The CDR3 nucleotides read TGTGCCAGCACTACGGGCCTTAACACTGAAGCTTTCTTT. Translated, it gives CASTTGLNTEAFF.

This chain connects TRBV5-1 to TRBJ2-5; perhaps TRBD2 as D (5 bases). Per the germline V gene, CDR1 is SGHRS and CDR2 is YFSETQ. The CDR3 has 13 residues. V was shortened by 4 bases and J by 4 bases, with 11 bases between the two germline ends. CDR3 bases: TGCGCCAGCAGCAAACTAGGTGTAGAGACCCAGTACTTC. It specifies CASSKLGVETQYF.

Only a few counts were recorded for this clonotype. The chain joins TRBV27 to TRBJ1-1, with TRBD1 as a possible D gene (5 bases). Deletions cut 2 bases from V and 7 bases from J, with 11 bases between. The CDR3 runs 13 residues. CDR1 is MNHEY and CDR2 is SMNVEV in the germline V gene (reference sequence). CDR3 coding DNA: TGTGCCAGCAGTTTACGGGGGTCCCTTGAAGCTTTCTTT. Protein: CASSLRGSLEAFF.